This T cell receptor beta chain was identified in a study of T cell changes during pregnancy in multiple sclerosis. Sequenced by immunoSEQ multiplex PCR; TCRdb stores in-frame clones only, minus some. Of approximately 120,000 clones in the sample, 90% to 98% are singletons; the top ten hold 0.44%. Germline values: CDR1 SGHNT, CDR2 YYREEE (reference sequence). The ends lost 5 bases at V and 8 bases at J; junction bases unmatched: 9. The CDR3 is made up of 14 amino acids. The source was peripheral blood, collected after pregnancy. This sequence was found in a female donor with multiple sclerosis, enrolled in a pregnancy study. The gene calls are TRBV5-4 and TRBJ2-1, with 8 bases matching TRBD2. The CDR3, as DNA: TGTGCCAGCAGGGCAAGCGGGAGTTTTGATGAGCAGTTCTTC. Translation: CASRASGSFDEQFF. Looking up the rest from reference TRBV5-4 and TRBJ2-1 gives the full variable domain: ETGVTQSPTHLIKTRGQQVTLRCSSQSGHNTVSWYQQALGQGPQFIFQYYREEENGRGNFPPRFSGLQFPNYSSELNVNALELDDSALYLCASRASGSFDEQFFGPGTRLTVL.